Sequencing of this TCR beta chain was carried out in a study of T-cell reconstitution after alpha-beta-depleted transplantation in children. This clonotype was seen ten or more times. Construction of the TCRbeta library involved unique molecular identifiers. TCRdb ran MiXCR on the PCR reads and lists one entry per CDR3 protein. The data show around 680,000 distinct CDR3 sequences, approximately 15% seen once. The TCR comes from a human donor who donated a stem cell graft to a child with acute myeloid leukemia. Specimen: PBMCs from the stem cell graft donor, collected from the stem cell graft.

The CDR3 sequence: CSARDQGWGASGYTF. CDR3 nucleotides: TGCAGTGCTAGAGATCAAGGGTGGGGGGCATCTGGCTACACCTTC. V gene TRBV20-1 combines with J gene TRBJ1-2; D might be TRBD1 (6 bases). Germline CDR1 and CDR2: DFQATT and SNEGSKA (reference sequence). This CDR3 spans 15 amino acids. Trimming left V 0 bases short and J 7 bases short, with 18 bases between.